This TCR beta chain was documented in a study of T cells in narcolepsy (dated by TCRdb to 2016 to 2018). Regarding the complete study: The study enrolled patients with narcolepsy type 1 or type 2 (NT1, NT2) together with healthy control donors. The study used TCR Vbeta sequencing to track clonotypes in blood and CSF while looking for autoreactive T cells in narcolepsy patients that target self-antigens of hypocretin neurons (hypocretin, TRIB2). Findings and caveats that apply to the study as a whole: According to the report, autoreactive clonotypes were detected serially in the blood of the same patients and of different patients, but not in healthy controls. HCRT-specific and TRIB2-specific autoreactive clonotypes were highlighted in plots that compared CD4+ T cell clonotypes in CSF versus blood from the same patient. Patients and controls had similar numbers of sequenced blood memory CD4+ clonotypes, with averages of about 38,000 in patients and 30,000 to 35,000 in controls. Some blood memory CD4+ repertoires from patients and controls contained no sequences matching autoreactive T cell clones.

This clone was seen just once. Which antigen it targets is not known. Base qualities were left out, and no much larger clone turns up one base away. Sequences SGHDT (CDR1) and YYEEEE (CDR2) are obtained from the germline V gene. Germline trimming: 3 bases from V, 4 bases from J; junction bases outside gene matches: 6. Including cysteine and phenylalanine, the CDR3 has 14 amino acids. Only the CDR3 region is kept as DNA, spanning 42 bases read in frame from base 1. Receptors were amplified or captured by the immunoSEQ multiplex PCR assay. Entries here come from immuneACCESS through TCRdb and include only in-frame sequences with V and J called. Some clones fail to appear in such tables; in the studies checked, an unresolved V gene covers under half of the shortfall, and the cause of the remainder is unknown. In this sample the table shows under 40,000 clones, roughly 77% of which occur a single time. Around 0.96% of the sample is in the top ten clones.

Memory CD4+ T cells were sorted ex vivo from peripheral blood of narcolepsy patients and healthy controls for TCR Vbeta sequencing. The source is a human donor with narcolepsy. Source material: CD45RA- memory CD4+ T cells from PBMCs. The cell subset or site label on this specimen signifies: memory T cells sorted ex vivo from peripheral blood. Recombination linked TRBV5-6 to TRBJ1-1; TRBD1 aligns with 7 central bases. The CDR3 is CASSSTGVGTEAFF. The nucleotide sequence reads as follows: TGTGCCAGCAGCTCAACAGGGGTAGGCACTGAAGCTTTCTTT.